This TCR beta chain is drawn from a study of T-cell reconstitution after alpha-beta-depleted transplantation in children. This clonotype has at least ten counts. As yet, its antigen is unknown. The TCRbeta library incorporated unique molecular identifiers. Each CDR3 protein is one row after TCRdb ran MiXCR on the PCR reads. Among fewer than 450,000 distinct CDR3 sequences listed, 16% were seen once. Findings of the study overall: It was newly produced T cells that mostly accounted for T-cell counts and diversity one year after transplant. Reported findings indicate that, about two months after transplant, alpha-beta T cells came from several hundred expanded clones, which were derived from non-depleted graft cells. At day 60, the high TCRbeta diversity found in some patients originated from recipient T cells and thymic progenitors that had survived.

The V and J ends lost 8 bases and 0 bases respectively, with 14 bases between them. CDR3 length: 15 amino acids. Germline V lookup: CDR1 MNHEY, CDR2 SVGAGI. The source was PBMCs, mostly from graft donor cells, collected 360 days after TCRalphabeta/CD19-depleted stem cell transplant. The clonotype originates from a male patient aged 2-9 years who had a stem cell transplant for acute lymphoblastic leukemia, so the T cells may come from the graft donor. The chain is built from TRBV6-5 and TRBJ1-3; no clear D gene. In nucleotides, the CDR3 is TGTGCCAGCTCTCGTAGGGCAGTCTCTGGAAACACCATATATTTT. This encodes CASSRRAVSGNTIYF.